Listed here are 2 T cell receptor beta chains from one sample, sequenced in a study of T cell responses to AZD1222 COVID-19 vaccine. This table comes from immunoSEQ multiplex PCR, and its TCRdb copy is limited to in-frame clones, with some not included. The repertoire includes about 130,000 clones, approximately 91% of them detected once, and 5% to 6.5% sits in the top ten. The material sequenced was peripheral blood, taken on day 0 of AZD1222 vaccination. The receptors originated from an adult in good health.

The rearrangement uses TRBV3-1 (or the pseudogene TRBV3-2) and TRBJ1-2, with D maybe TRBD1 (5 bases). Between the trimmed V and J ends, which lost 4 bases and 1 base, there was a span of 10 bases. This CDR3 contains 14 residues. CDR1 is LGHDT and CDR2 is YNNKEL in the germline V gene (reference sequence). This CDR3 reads CASSPTDNNYGYTF. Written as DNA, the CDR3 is TGTGCCAGCAGCCCGACAGACAATAACTATGGCTACACCTTC.

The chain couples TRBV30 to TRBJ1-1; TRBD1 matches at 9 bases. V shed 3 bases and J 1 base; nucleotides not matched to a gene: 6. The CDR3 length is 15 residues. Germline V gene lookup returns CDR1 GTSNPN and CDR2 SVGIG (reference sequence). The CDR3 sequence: CAWRAPGQGNTEAFF. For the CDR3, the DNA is TGTGCCTGGAGAGCCCCGGGACAGGGGAACACTGAAGCTTTCTTT.